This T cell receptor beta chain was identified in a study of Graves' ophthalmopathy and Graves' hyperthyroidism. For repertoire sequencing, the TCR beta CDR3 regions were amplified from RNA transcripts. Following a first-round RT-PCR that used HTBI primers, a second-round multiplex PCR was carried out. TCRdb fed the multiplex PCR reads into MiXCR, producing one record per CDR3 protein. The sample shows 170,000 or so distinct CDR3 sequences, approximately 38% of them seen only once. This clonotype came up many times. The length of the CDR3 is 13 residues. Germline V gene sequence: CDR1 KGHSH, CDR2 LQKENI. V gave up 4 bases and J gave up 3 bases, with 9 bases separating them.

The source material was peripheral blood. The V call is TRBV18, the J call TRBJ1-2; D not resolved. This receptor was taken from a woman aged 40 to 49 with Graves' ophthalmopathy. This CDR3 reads CASSLLSDYGYTF. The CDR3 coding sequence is TGTGCCAGCTCACTTCTCTCGGACTATGGCTACACCTTC.